Listed below are T cell receptor beta chains from one sample, sequenced in a study of blood T cell repertoires in COVID-19. Using immunoSEQ multiplex PCR, the repertoire was profiled, and TCRdb retains in-frame clones only, with some absent. The sample holds about 110,000 clones; roughly four fifths are singletons and the top ten take 11% to 15%. The sequenced material came from peripheral blood. The receptors shown here come from a woman aged 60-75 years with acute or convalescent COVID-19. Each CDR3 is given with its conserved first and last residue. D genes are given only for firm matches. Rows give clone size only sometimes, using once, few, many, or a class for an expanded clone.

d_gene: .
j_gene: TRBJ2-2
abundance: .
v_gene: TRBV4-2
CDR3aa: CASSHKQGANTGELFF
CDR3nt: TGTGCCAGCAGCCATAAACAGGGTGCCAACACCGGGGAGCTGTTTTTT

d_gene: TRBD1
j_gene: TRBJ2-2
abundance: .
v_gene: TRBV7-9
CDR3aa: CASSFPQGQGRGGELFF
CDR3nt: TGTGCCAGCAGCTTCCCCCAAGGACAGGGCCGGGGCGGGGAGCTGTTTTTT

d_gene: .
j_gene: TRBJ2-2
abundance: .
v_gene: TRBV7-7
CDR3aa: CASSSLPGGGTGELFF
CDR3nt: TGTGCCAGCAGCTCCCTCCCCGGGGGTGGGACCGGGGAGCTGTTTTTT

d_gene: TRBD1
j_gene: TRBJ1-5
abundance: .
v_gene: TRBV19
CDR3aa: CASSSNRGLNQPQHF
CDR3nt: TGTGCCAGTAGTTCCAACAGGGGACTCAATCAGCCCCAGCATTTT

d_gene: .
j_gene: TRBJ1-1
abundance: .
v_gene: TRBV3-1/TRBV3-2
CDR3aa: CASSLDRANTEAFF
CDR3nt: TGTGCCAGCAGCCTCGACAGAGCGAACACTGAAGCTTTCTTT

d_gene: TRBD1
j_gene: TRBJ1-2
abundance: .
v_gene: TRBV7-9
CDR3aa: CASSFVGTGVNYGYTF
CDR3nt: TGTGCCAGCAGCTTCGTTGGAACAGGGGTCAACTATGGCTACACCTTC

d_gene: .
j_gene: TRBJ1-4
abundance: .
v_gene: TRBV19
CDR3aa: CASTQGKGFRIATNEKLFF
CDR3nt: TGTGCCAGTACCCAGGGCAAGGGATTTCGAATTGCAACTAATGAAAAACTGTTTTTT

d_gene: .
j_gene: TRBJ1-2
abundance: few
v_gene: TRBV5-1
CDR3aa: CASSFNNANYGYTF
CDR3nt: TGCGCCAGCAGCTTCAACAACGCTAACTATGGCTACACCTTC

d_gene: .
j_gene: TRBJ1-5
abundance: few
v_gene: TRBV6-4
CDR3aa: CASSELQGINQPQHF
CDR3nt: TGTGCCAGCAGTGAACTACAGGGAATCAATCAGCCCCAGCATTTT

d_gene: .
j_gene: TRBJ1-2
abundance: .
v_gene: TRBV7-9
CDR3aa: CASSPPGGDYGYTF
CDR3nt: TGTGCCAGCAGCCCGCCGGGGGGTGACTATGGCTACACCTTC

d_gene: TRBD2
j_gene: TRBJ2-1
abundance: .
v_gene: TRBV30
CDR3aa: CAWSGLAERYNEQFF
CDR3nt: TGTGCCTGGAGTGGACTAGCGGAGAGATACAATGAGCAGTTCTTC

d_gene: TRBD1
j_gene: TRBJ1-4
abundance: .
v_gene: TRBV4-1
CDR3aa: CASSPTGVWEKLFF
CDR3nt: TGCGCCAGCAGCCCGACAGGGGTTTGGGAAAAACTGTTTTTT

d_gene: .
j_gene: TRBJ2-3
abundance: .
v_gene: TRBV7-9
CDR3aa: CASSLGGGLSQQDTQYF
CDR3nt: TGTGCCAGCAGCTTAGGTGGGGGCTTATCTCAACAGGATACGCAGTATTTT

d_gene: .
j_gene: TRBJ2-3
abundance: .
v_gene: TRBV7-8
CDR3aa: CASSSTPNRATDTQYF
CDR3nt: TGTGCCAGCAGCTCTACACCGAACAGGGCGACAGATACGCAGTATTTT

d_gene: .
j_gene: TRBJ2-7
abundance: .
v_gene: TRBV25-1
CDR3aa: CASSESRSGGYEQYF
CDR3nt: TGTGCCAGCAGTGAATCTCGGTCTGGCGGATACGAGCAGTACTTC

d_gene: .
j_gene: TRBJ1-3
abundance: .
v_gene: TRBV19
CDR3aa: CASSPEQGTGNTIYF
CDR3nt: TGTGCCAGTAGTCCTGAACAGGGTACTGGAAACACCATATATTTT

d_gene: .
j_gene: TRBJ1-4
abundance: once
v_gene: TRBV5-4
CDR3aa: CASSSQTDTNEKLFF
CDR3nt: TGTGCCAGCAGCTCGCAGACAGACACTAATGAAAAACTGTTTTTT

d_gene: TRBD1
j_gene: TRBJ2-1
abundance: .
v_gene: TRBV10-3
CDR3aa: CAISGGQGRVGYNEQFF
CDR3nt: TGTGCCATCAGTGGGGGACAGGGCCGGGTGGGCTACAATGAGCAGTTCTTC